These 29 T cell receptor beta chains were all obtained from the same sample, sequenced in a study of T cells after yellow fever vaccination. TCRdb redid the calling of the 5' RACE reads with MiXCR, one entry per CDR3 protein. The sample includes approximately 550,000 distinct CDR3 sequences, about 19% seen only once; the top ten take about 13%. The material was PBMCs, obtained 15 days after the yellow fever booster vaccination. These receptor sequences come from a man aged 30 to 39 who received the YFV17D yellow fever vaccine.

The chain joins TRBV9 to TRBJ2-2; 9 nucleotides agree with TRBD2. Germline assignment: CDR1 SGDLS and CDR2 YYNGEE. The J segment lost 0 bases and the V segment lost 0 bases, leaving 3 bases of the junction unmatched. This CDR3 is built from 17 residues. CDR3 loop: CASSVGAGGPNTGELFF. The CDR3 coding sequence is TGTGCCAGCAGCGTAGGGGCGGGAGGGCCGAACACCGGGGAGCTGTTTTTT.

This sequence joins TRBV29-1 and TRBJ2-5, with D hard to call. CDR3 length: 12 amino acids. The V end was cut by 3 bases, the J end by 3 bases, with 8 bases between. CDR1 is SQVTM and CDR2 is ANQGSEA in the germline V gene. The CDR3 nucleotides read TGCAGCGTTGAGCGGCTGGAAGAGACCCAGTACTTC. Residues: CSVERLEETQYF.

The sample holds a few counts of this clonotype. J is TRBJ1-2 and V is TRBV15; D perhaps matches TRBD1 (5 bases). The CDR3 extends over 14 amino acids. V lost 3 bases and J 0 bases, leaving 8 bases between the germline ends. The V gene's germline CDR1 is LNHNV and CDR2 YYDKDF (reference sequence). The CDR3, as DNA: TGTGCCACCAGCAGGGACAATCCTAACTATGGCTACACCTTC. It yields the protein CATSRDNPNYGYTF.

The rearrangement uses TRBV7-8 and TRBJ2-1, with 12 bases fitting TRBD2. This CDR3 is 15 amino acids long. The germline gives CDR1 SGHVS, CDR2 FQNEAQ. The V gene end was trimmed by 3 bases and the J gene end by 8 bases; junction bases not matched to a gene: 5. The CDR3 loop reads CASSFETSGSHEQFF. The DNA for the CDR3 is TGTGCCAGCAGCTTCGAGACTAGCGGGAGCCATGAGCAGTTCTTC.

The CDR3 DNA sequence: TGCAGTGCTAGAGATCCCAGGGGTCGAGAGACCCAGTACTTC. This sequence encodes CSARDPRGRETQYF. The chain has TRBV20-1 and TRBJ2-5, with D possibly being TRBD1 (6 bases). The ends were cut back, 0 bases at V and 4 bases at J, with 12 bases in the middle. In germline, CDR1 is DFQATT, CDR2 SNEGSKA (reference sequence). There are 14 residues in the CDR3.

This clonotype was counted a single time. The chain joins TRBV11-2 to TRBJ2-5, with 7 bases aligning to TRBD1. Germline-derived CDR1 and CDR2 are SGHAT and FQNNGV. This CDR3 contains 14 residues. With V trimmed by 5 bases and J by 5 bases, 8 bases remained unmatched. This CDR3 reads CASSPGQFEETQYF. DNA of the CDR3: TGTGCCAGCAGCCCGGGACAGTTTGAGGAGACCCAGTACTTC.

The chain couples TRBV6-2 or TRBV6-3 to TRBJ1-2; D gene uncertain. From germline, CDR1 is MNHEY and CDR2 SVGEGT. Deletions cut 9 bases from V and 4 bases from J, with 15 bases between. This CDR3 is 13 amino acids long. The CDR3 DNA follows: TGTGCCAGTTCCGCCGTTCAGTTCTATGGCTACACCTTC. Its translation: CASSAVQFYGYTF.

As for this clonotype: A read error may be the cause here, since a much bigger clone is one base away. The rearrangement uses TRBV5-1 and TRBJ2-1; possibly TRBD2 for D (5 bases). Germline V lookup: CDR1 SGHRS, CDR2 YFSETQ. This CDR3 has 15 residues. V was pared by 2 bases and J by 0 bases, with 9 bases between. The CDR3 reads CASSFEGSSYNEQFF. In nucleotides, the CDR3 is TGCGCCAGCAGCTTCGAAGGGAGCTCCTACAATGAGCAGTTCTTC. Using reference TRBV5-1 and TRBJ2-1 for the parts outside the CDR3, the full variable domain is KAGVTQTPRYLIKTRGQQVTLSCSPISGHRSVSWYQQTPGQGLQFLFEYFSETQRNKGNFPGRFSGRQFSNSRSEMNVSTLELGDSALYLCASSFEGSSYNEQFFGPGTRLTVL.

This clonotype appeared a few times. The V and J genes are TRBV20-1 and TRBJ2-2; TRBD1 agrees at 9 bases. Germline lookup yields CDR1 DFQATT and CDR2 SNEGSKA (reference sequence). Losses at the gene ends were 3 bases for V and 5 bases for J; bases not matched to a gene: 10. This CDR3 comprises 16 residues. Here the CDR3 reads CSARDKTGGGTGELFF. The CDR3 coding sequence is TGCAGTGCTAGGGATAAAACAGGGGGCGGGACCGGGGAGCTGTTTTTT.

The J gene is TRBJ1-1, the V gene TRBV7-2, with 7 bases that match TRBD1. The CDR3 has 15 amino acids. The J segment lost 4 bases and the V segment lost 5 bases, leaving 10 bases of the junction unmatched. CDR1 and CDR2 (germline): SGHTA, FQGNSA. The chain's CDR3 is CASSPAGGISTEAFF. The CDR3 region has the DNA TGTGCCAGCAGCCCAGCAGGGGGAATAAGCACTGAAGCTTTCTTT.

This chain uses TRBV7-2 with TRBJ1-5; no clear D gene. V shed 0 bases and J shed 2 bases, with 5 bases lying between them. The CDR3 has 14 amino acids. Per germline, CDR1 SGHTA and CDR2 FQGNSA. In nucleotides, the CDR3 is TGTGCCAGCAGCTTAGCGAGGGGCAATCAGCCCCAGCATTTT. It codes for CASSLARGNQPQHF.

The chain joins TRBV4-1 to TRBJ2-7; 10 nucleotides agree with TRBD2. CDR1 is MGHRA and CDR2 is YSYEKL in the germline V gene. V shed 1 base, J shed 9 bases, and the junction held 12 bases outside the gene matches. The CDR3 has 16 residues. This CDR3 is CASSQGRLAGVHGQYF. The DNA for the CDR3 is TGCGCCAGCAGCCAAGGGCGGCTAGCGGGAGTCCACGGGCAGTACTTC.

Only a few counts were recorded for this clonotype. This chain uses TRBV10-3 with TRBJ2-5; D assignment may be TRBD1 or TRBD2 (5 bases each). Germline CDR1 and CDR2: ENHRY and SYGVKD. The CDR3 consists of 14 residues. Trimming took off 6 bases at V and 1 base at J, with 12 bases between the two ends. The CDR3 nucleotides read TGTGCCATCAGGCCGGGACCTACCCAAGAGACCCAGTACTTC. Its protein product is CAIRPGPTQETQYF.

This clonotype was seen more than once but under ten times. The gene calls are TRBV6-5 and TRBJ2-3, with D possibly TRBD2 on 6 matching bases. Germline assignment: CDR1 MNHEY and CDR2 SVGAGI. The CDR3 length is 17 residues. Trimming took 2 bases from V and 7 from J, leaving 22 bases between them. The CDR3 is CASSYGIGAGSRYTQYF. The CDR3 DNA sequence: TGTGCCAGCAGTTACGGAATTGGAGCGGGCTCTCGGTATACGCAGTATTTT.

The rearrangement uses TRBV5-1 and TRBJ2-3, with TRBD2 matching 15 bases. Trimming cost V 4 bases and J 2 bases; bases outside gene matches: 11. Germline CDR1 and CDR2: SGHRS and YFSETQ. The CDR3 runs to 19 residues. CDR3 sequence reads: CASSKLAGTSGRYTDTQYF. As DNA, the CDR3 is TGCGCCAGCAGCAAACTCGCCGGGACTAGCGGGAGGTACACAGATACGCAGTATTTT.

The chain uses TRBV28 and TRBJ2-7; TRBD1 agrees at 8 bases. Per germline, CDR1 MDHEN and CDR2 SYDVKM. The CDR3 totals 13 residues. Unmatched junction bases numbered 9, after V lost 3 bases and J lost 11 bases. CDR3 coding DNA: TGTGCCAGCAGTTTCCCCACGGACAGGGTGGAGTACTTC. Translated, it gives CASSFPTDRVEYF. Supplemented by reference TRBV28 and TRBJ2-7, the full variable domain reads DVKVTQSSRYLVKRTGEKVFLECVQDMDHENMFWYRQDPGLGLRLIYFSYDVKMKEKGDIPEGYSVSREKKERFSLILESASTNQTSMYLCASSFPTDRVEYFGPGTRLTVT.

This clonotype was seen only a few times. J is TRBJ2-5 and V is TRBV29-1, with D unclear. The CDR3 sequence is 12 residues long. Germline V lookup: CDR1 SQVTM, CDR2 ANQGSEA. Trimming cost V 4 bases and J 5 bases, with 11 bases left between them. In DNA form, the CDR3 reads TGCAGCGTTGTTGGCAGCCAGGAGACCCAGTACTTC. This encodes CSVVGSQETQYF.

The CDR3 loop reads CASTVRQAGYTF. The CDR3 DNA reads as TGTGCCAGCACCGTCCGACAGGCCGGCTACACCTTC. J is TRBJ1-2 and V is TRBV2, with D perhaps matching TRBD1 (6 bases). This CDR3 has 12 amino acids. V lost 7 bases, J lost 8 bases, and 14 bases lay in between. Germline V gene lookup returns CDR1 SNHLY and CDR2 FYNNEI.

The rearrangement joins TRBV9 to TRBJ2-7; TRBD2 matches at 7 bases. The junction had 18 bases not matched to a gene; V was cut back by 4 bases and J by 5 bases. The length of the CDR3 is 17 residues. Germline V gene data show CDR1 as SGDLS and CDR2 as YYNGEE. Written as DNA, the CDR3 is TGTGCCAGCAGCCCCCGATGGGGCGGGAGAGTTACCGACGAGCAGTACTTC. Its translation: CASSPRWGGRVTDEQYF.

The chain combines TRBV2 with TRBJ2-3; D is undetermined. The CDR3 extends over 15 amino acids. Germline V gives CDR1 SNHLY, CDR2 FYNNEI. Trimming took 2 bases from V and 2 from J, leaving 11 bases between them. The CDR3 sequence: CASSELGGLTDTQYF. For the CDR3, the DNA is TGTGCCAGCAGTGAACTGGGCGGCCTCACAGATACGCAGTATTTT.

This chain uses TRBV28 with TRBJ2-5; D might be TRBD2 (5 bases). CDR1 and CDR2 (germline): MDHEN, SYDVKM. CDR3 length: 15 residues. V dropped 3 bases and J dropped 3 bases, with 14 bases sitting between them. The CDR3 region has the DNA TGTGCCAGCAGTTTTGGCGGGTCAATAAAAGAGACCCAGTACTTC. Translated, it gives CASSFGGSIKETQYF. The entire variable domain, with the rest obtained from reference TRBV28 and TRBJ2-5, is as follows: DVKVTQSSRYLVKRTGEKVFLECVQDMDHENMFWYRQDPGLGLRLIYFSYDVKMKEKGDIPEGYSVSREKKERFSLILESASTNQTSMYLCASSFGGSIKETQYFGPGTRLLVL.

This clonotype has more than one count but fewer than ten. This chain links TRBV5-1 with TRBJ2-7, with a tentative D call TRBD2 (7 bases). With 8 bases removed from V and 6 bases from J, the gap between germline ends came to 18 bases. Germline assignment: CDR1 SGHRS and CDR2 YFSETQ. This CDR3 has 13 amino acids. The DNA for the CDR3 is TGCGCCAGTACCACGGGGGGCTCGAGCGAGCAGTACTTC. As protein: CASTTGGSSEQYF.

This clonotype showed up just a few times. CDR3 loop: CASSFLAGEVVEQFF. CDR3 DNA: TGTGCCAGCAGCTTTTTAGCGGGAGAAGTAGTTGAGCAGTTCTTC. The rearrangement uses TRBV7-6 and TRBJ2-1; 9 bases line up with TRBD2. The germline CDR1 and CDR2 sequences are SGHVS and FNYEAQ. V shed 3 bases and J 9 bases; nucleotides not matched to a gene: 9. This CDR3 has 15 amino acids.

This sequence joins TRBV28 and TRBJ2-5; TRBD2 might be the D (5 bases). Germline V CDR1 and CDR2: MDHEN, SYDVKM. The germline V and J ends were trimmed by 2 bases and 6 bases, with 16 bases remaining between them. The CDR3 consists of 15 residues. The CDR3 loop reads CASSLSGGGLKTQYF. CDR3 sequence (DNA): TGTGCCAGCAGTTTAAGTGGCGGAGGTTTAAAGACCCAGTACTTC.

This clonotype has a handful of counts. The rearrangement links TRBV18 to TRBJ2-1; D is ambiguous. The CDR3 spans 12 residues. Germline V gene sequence: CDR1 KGHSH, CDR2 LQKENI. The germline V and J ends were trimmed by 0 bases and 10 bases, with 7 bases remaining between them. CDR3 loop: CASSPPNQEQFF. The CDR3 DNA is TGTGCCAGCTCACCACCGAACCAGGAGCAGTTCTTC.

CDR3 region: CSAKTVESSYNEQFF. The CDR3 DNA reads TGCAGTGCAAAGACAGTAGAAAGCTCCTACAATGAGCAGTTCTTC. V usage is TRBV20-1 and J usage is TRBJ2-1, with D possibly TRBD1 on 5 matching bases. The CDR3 has 15 amino acids. Trimming took off 6 bases at V and 0 bases at J, with 15 bases between the two ends. In germline, CDR1 is DFQATT, CDR2 SNEGSKA (reference sequence).

The chain is built from TRBV6-1 and TRBJ1-2; unclear D gene. The CDR3 is 13 amino acids. Trimming cost V 2 bases and J 2 bases, with 6 bases left between them. Germline V gives CDR1 MNHNS, CDR2 SASEGT. This chain's CDR3 is CASSEHTNYGYTF. The CDR3 DNA reads TGTGCCAGCAGTGAACACACCAACTATGGCTACACCTTC.

In its sample, this clonotype was seen a few times. The V and J genes are TRBV20-1 and TRBJ2-7, with a weak D call TRBD2 (6 bases). Germline assignment: CDR1 DFQATT and CDR2 SNEGSKA (reference sequence). There are 15 residues in the CDR3. V lost 1 base, J lost 2 bases, and 15 bases lay in between. CDR3 in DNA: TGCAGTGCTAGAGCCCCCCAGGCGGGACCCTACGAGCAGTACTTC. It is translated as CSARAPQAGPYEQYF.

This clonotype was observed a few times. The rearrangement links TRBV6-2 or TRBV6-3 to TRBJ2-3, with D uncertain. Looked up from germline, CDR1 is MNHEY and CDR2 is SVGEGT. Trimming took off 5 bases at V and 6 bases at J, with 9 bases between the two ends. The CDR3 has 12 residues. The CDR3 bases are TGTGCCAGCAGTCAACGACCGGATACGCAGTATTTT. It is translated as CASSQRPDTQYF.